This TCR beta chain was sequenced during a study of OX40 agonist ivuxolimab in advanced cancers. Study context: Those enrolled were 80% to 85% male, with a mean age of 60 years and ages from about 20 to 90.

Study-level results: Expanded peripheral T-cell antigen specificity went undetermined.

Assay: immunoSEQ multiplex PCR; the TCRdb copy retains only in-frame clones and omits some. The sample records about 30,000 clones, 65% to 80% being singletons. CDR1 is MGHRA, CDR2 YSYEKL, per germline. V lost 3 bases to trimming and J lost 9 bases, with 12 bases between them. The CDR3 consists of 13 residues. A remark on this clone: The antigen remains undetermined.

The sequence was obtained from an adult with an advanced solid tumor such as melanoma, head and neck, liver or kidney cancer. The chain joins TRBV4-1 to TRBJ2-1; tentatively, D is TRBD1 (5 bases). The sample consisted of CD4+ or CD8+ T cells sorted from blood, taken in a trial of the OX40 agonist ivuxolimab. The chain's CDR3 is CASSQATVVEQFF. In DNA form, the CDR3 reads TGCGCCAGCAGCCAGGCGACAGTGGTTGAGCAGTTCTTC.